This entry concerns a single TCR beta chain. With V trimmed by 2 bases and J by 5 bases, 6 bases remained unmatched. The germline V gene encodes CDR1 KGHSH and CDR2 LQKENI. This CDR3 comprises 15 residues. This entry comes from a study of T cell changes during pregnancy in multiple sclerosis. TCRdb keeps only in-frame clones here, not all; method: immunoSEQ multiplex PCR. The repertoire consists of 95,000 to 100,000 clones, with approximately 91% occurring once and the leading ten covering around 3.2%. The material was peripheral blood, obtained in the second trimester of pregnancy. The chain links TRBV18 to TRBJ1-5, with 7 bases lining up with TRBD1. This TCR was sampled from a female donor with multiple sclerosis, enrolled in a pregnancy study. CDR3 in DNA: TGTGCCAGCTCACCAATGGGAGACAGGGATCAGCCCCAGCATTTT. Amino acids: CASSPMGDRDQPQHF. The full variable domain, in which reference TRBV18 and TRBJ1-5 provide the parts outside the CDR3, is NAGVMQNPRHLVRRRGQEARLRCSPMKGHSHVYWYRQLPEEGLKFMVYLQKENIIDESGMPKERFSAEFPKEGPSILRIQQVVRGDSAAYFCASSPMGDRDQPQHFGDGTRLSIL.